Shown below are 2 T cell receptor beta chains from a single sample sequenced in a study of identical twins. TCRdb used MiXCR to reprocess the 5' RACE reads, holding one entry per CDR3 protein. The sample lists 700,000 or so distinct CDR3 sequences; about 20% were seen once. The sample also formed part of further work on T cells expressing NK-cell markers.

The sample consisted of PBMCs. The receptors here all came from a woman under 30 in good health.

This clonotype appeared a few times. The CDR3 bases are TGTGCCAGCAGAATTCGGACCGGGACAGGGGGTAAAGAGTTCTTC. This sequence encodes CASRIRTGTGGKEFF. This chain connects TRBV5-5 to TRBJ2-1; 11 bases agree with TRBD1. This CDR3 contains 15 residues. Unmatched junction bases numbered 15, after V lost 5 bases and J lost 14 bases. Germline assignment: CDR1 SGHKS and CDR2 YYEKEE (reference sequence).

This clonotype was detected many times. The rearrangement links TRBV5-1 to TRBJ1-1; D remains ambiguous. Germline V gene lookup returns CDR1 SGHRS and CDR2 YFSETQ. Deletions cut 2 bases from V and 1 base from J, with 9 bases between. The CDR3 loop spans 14 amino acids. The CDR3 DNA sequence: TGCGCCAGCAGCTTCTCTCAGACGAACACTGAAGCTTTCTTT. Protein: CASSFSQTNTEAFF.